What follows are 18 T cell receptor beta chains derived from one specimen sequenced in a study of cytotoxic CD8 clonotypes in ibrutinib-treated CLL. Only in-frame clones appear in the TCRdb table, and some are missing; sequencing was by immunoSEQ multiplex PCR. The sample contains approximately 300,000 clones, 70% to 80% of which appear only once. Sequenced here: PBMCs, sampled before ibrutinib treatment. All receptors come from a human donor with chronic lymphocytic leukemia.

The rearrangement joins TRBV7-8 to TRBJ2-2; 11 nucleotides match TRBD2. CDR3 length equals 17 residues. Germline CDR1 is SGHVS and CDR2 is FQNEAQ. V was pared by 2 bases and J by 7 bases, with 9 bases of the junction left unmatched. The chain's CDR3 is CASSLKLAGVKGGELFF. For the CDR3, the DNA is TGTGCCAGCAGCTTAAAACTAGCGGGAGTGAAGGGCGGGGAGCTGTTTTTT.

The sample holds one count of this clone. V usage is TRBV5-4 and J usage is TRBJ2-1; 11 positions match TRBD2. Germline values: CDR1 SGHNT, CDR2 YYREEE (reference sequence). The V gene end was trimmed by 4 bases and the J gene end by 6 bases; junction bases not matched to a gene: 6. The CDR3 consists of 15 residues. The CDR3 sequence is CASSGRTSGLNEQFF. DNA of the CDR3: TGTGCCAGCAGCGGGAGGACTAGCGGGCTCAATGAGCAGTTCTTC.

The chain uses TRBV11-2 and TRBJ1-1; 7 bases match TRBD1. The germline gives CDR1 SGHAT, CDR2 FQNNGV. This CDR3 has 15 amino acids. V lost 1 base to trimming and J lost 6 bases; unmatched junction nucleotides: 8. The CDR3, as DNA: TGTGCCAGCAGCTTAGGAGGGGGCGCCGTCGCTGAAGCTTTCTTT. It yields the protein CASSLGGGAVAEAFF. Supplemented by reference TRBV11-2 and TRBJ1-1, the full variable domain reads EAGVAQSPRYKIIEKRQSVAFWCNPISGHATLYWYQQILGQGPKLLIQFQNNGVVDDSQLPKDRFSAERLKGVDSTLKIQPAKLEDSAVYLCASSLGGGAVAEAFFGQGTRLTVV.

This rearrangement joins TRBV10-3 to TRBJ2-5, with D perhaps TRBD1 (7 bases). V lost 11 bases and J lost 2, with 15 bases in between. CDR3 length: 13 residues. The germline V gene encodes CDR1 ENHRY and CDR2 SYGVKD. This chain's CDR3 is CAAGPTGQETQYF. CDR3 DNA sequence: TGTGCCGCGGGACCGACAGGGCAAGAGACCCAGTACTTC.

The chain carries TRBV4-2 and TRBJ1-5, with D perhaps matching TRBD1 (5 bases). Germline V gene data show CDR1 as LGHNA and CDR2 as YNFKEQ. Deletions cut 3 bases from V and 4 bases from J, with 7 bases between. The CDR3 contains 13 residues. CDR3 sequence: CASSQDKNQPQHF. The DNA of the CDR3 is TGTGCCAGCAGCCAGGACAAGAATCAGCCCCAGCATTTT.

The V and J genes are TRBV2 and TRBJ2-5, with 7 bases fitting TRBD1. CDR1 SNHLY and CDR2 FYNNEI come from the germline V gene. There are 16 residues in the CDR3. Trimming cost V 2 bases and J 4 bases; bases outside gene matches: 10. The CDR3 DNA reads as TGTGCCAGCAGTGAAAACAGGGGCGCGACGGGAGAGACCCAGTACTTC. Amino acid sequence: CASSENRGATGETQYF.

V usage is TRBV7-2 and J usage is TRBJ1-2; weak D call: TRBD1 (6 bases). The CDR3 extends over 14 amino acids. Trimming removed 4 bases at V and 4 bases at J, with 13 bases between. CDR1 is SGHTA, CDR2 FQGNSA, per germline. In DNA, the CDR3 is TGTGCCAGCAGCTCCACAGGGTTGGTCTATGGCTACACCTTC. Its translation is CASSSTGLVYGYTF.

The chain is built from TRBV6-6 and TRBJ2-1, with D perhaps matching TRBD2 (6 bases). Between the trimmed V and J ends, which lost 5 bases and 9 bases, there was a span of 14 bases. The germline CDR1 and CDR2 sequences are MNHNY and SVGAGI (reference sequence). The CDR3 runs 13 residues. CDR3 amino acids: CASSKTSLGEQFF. The CDR3 DNA is TGTGCCAGCAGTAAGACTAGTTTAGGTGAGCAGTTCTTC.

V gene TRBV9 combines with J gene TRBJ2-1; D uncertain. Trimming took off 4 bases at V and 5 bases at J, with 16 bases between the two ends. The CDR3 loop spans 15 amino acids. CDR1 SGDLS and CDR2 YYNGEE come from the germline V gene. CDR3 amino acids: CASSSSFFGNNEQFF. DNA for the CDR3: TGTGCCAGCAGCTCTAGTTTCTTTGGGAACAATGAGCAGTTCTTC.

The gene calls are TRBV4-1 and TRBJ2-3; tentative D call: TRBD2 (6 bases). The CDR3 has 15 amino acids. CDR1 and CDR2 (germline): MGHRA, YSYEKL. The V end was cut by 0 bases, the J end by 2 bases, with 9 bases between. The CDR3 reads CASSQEGRSTDTQYF. In DNA, the CDR3 is TGCGCCAGCAGCCAAGAGGGGAGGTCCACAGATACGCAGTATTTT.

CDR3 in amino acids: CASSMETSGNYEQYF. In DNA form, the CDR3 reads TGTGCCAGTAGTATGGAGACTAGCGGGAACTACGAGCAGTACTTC. V is TRBV19 and J is TRBJ2-7; 11 nucleotides agree with TRBD2. The V and J ends lost 3 bases and 3 bases, in that order; junction bases with no gene match: 4. The V gene's germline CDR1 is LNHDA and CDR2 SQIVND (reference sequence). CDR3 length: 15 residues. The full variable domain, rest sourced from reference TRBV19 and TRBJ2-7, is DGGITQSPKYLFRKEGQNVTLSCEQNLNHDAMYWYRQDPGQGLRLIYYSQIVNDFQKGDIAEGYSVSREKKESFPLTVTSAQKNPTAFYLCASSMETSGNYEQYFGPGTRLTVT.

The CDR3 reads CASSFKGSHNYGYTF. CDR3 sequence (DNA): TGTGCCAGCAGTTTTAAAGGCAGCCATAACTATGGCTACACCTTC. The rearrangement uses TRBV27 and TRBJ1-2; D not certain. Germline CDR1 and CDR2: MNHEY and SMNVEV (reference sequence). V lost 3 bases, J lost 1 base, and 12 bases lay in between. The CDR3 is 15 residues long.

The chain uses TRBV2 and TRBJ2-7; the match to TRBD2 covers 8 bases. The CDR3 is 18 amino acids. With 0 bases clipped from V and 2 bases from J, the junction kept 12 bases outside the gene matches. Per germline, CDR1 SNHLY and CDR2 FYNNEI. The CDR3 region has the DNA TGTGCCAGCAGTGAAGCGCTTCGGGGGGGTACGGTTACCTACGAGCAGTACTTC. It encodes CASSEALRGGTVTYEQYF. Variable domain in full (rest from reference TRBV2 and TRBJ2-7): EPEVTQTPSHQVTQMGQEVILRCVPISNHLYFYWYRQILGQKVEFLVSFYNNEISEKSEIFDDQFSVERPDGSNFTLKIRSTKLEDSAMYFCASSEALRGGTVTYEQYFGPGTRLTVT.

The chain links TRBV15 to TRBJ2-3; D is possibly TRBD2 (6 bases). Germline V CDR1 and CDR2: LNHNV, YYDKDF (reference sequence). This CDR3 has 14 amino acids. Trimming removed 10 bases at V and 3 bases at J, with 17 bases between. This CDR3 reads CASAPGLPTDTQYF. In DNA form, the CDR3 reads TGTGCCAGCGCCCCGGGACTTCCGACAGATACGCAGTATTTT.

This clone has a handful of counts. This rearrangement joins TRBV4-3 to TRBJ2-7; D tentatively reads TRBD1 or TRBD2 (5 bases each). V was clipped by 1 base and J by 3 bases, with 13 bases between them. Per the germline V gene, CDR1 is LGHNA and CDR2 is YSLEER. The CDR3 has 15 residues. CDR3 region: CASSQARDRYYEQYF. The CDR3 DNA is TGCGCCAGCAGCCAAGCCCGGGACCGGTACTACGAGCAGTACTTC.

The CDR3 nucleotides are TGTGCCAGCAGCATATCCGGGACAGGGAAGGTTCAGCCCCAGCATTTT. This sequence encodes CASSISGTGKVQPQHF. V and J are TRBV28 and TRBJ1-5; 9 bases are a match to TRBD1. J gave up 6 bases and V 6 bases, and 12 bases lay outside the gene matches. Germline assignment: CDR1 MDHEN and CDR2 SYDVKM. This CDR3 has 16 amino acids.

The gene calls are TRBV15 and TRBJ2-7, with 14 positions matching TRBD2. Trimming at V came to 0 bases and at J to 4 bases, leaving 11 bases not matched to a gene. This CDR3 is 19 amino acids long. Germline V CDR1 and CDR2: LNHNV, YYDKDF (reference sequence). CDR3 coding DNA: TGTGCCACCAGCAGAGATCTGGTGGGACTAGCGGGAGTTATTTACGAGCAGTACTTC. This codes for CATSRDLVGLAGVIYEQYF.

This clone has just one count. The rearrangement joins TRBV19 to TRBJ1-1; TRBD1 aligns across 9 bases. Germline trimming cut 4 bases from V and 6 bases from J; bases unmatched to any gene: 12. The germline V gene encodes CDR1 LNHDA and CDR2 SQIVND (reference sequence). The CDR3 is made up of 16 amino acids. CDR3 in DNA: TGTGCCAGTAGTAGAAACCTACAGGGGGCCGTAGCTGAAGCTTTCTTT. Its translation: CASSRNLQGAVAEAFF.